Listed below are T cell receptor beta chains from one sample, sequenced in a study of blood T cell repertoires in COVID-19. Assay used: immunoSEQ multiplex PCR; TCRdb lists only in-frame clones, some missing. The repertoire holds about 430,000 clones, around nine tenths seen once, with about 1.4% in the top ten. The sequenced sample consisted of PBMCs or T cells enriched from blood (not recorded which). The receptor source for this set is a woman between 18 and 29 years old who had been exposed to COVID-19. The CDR3 runs from the conserved cysteine through the conserved F or W. Each record gives: V gene, CDR3 length, J gene, clone size, CDR3 protein. Size is stated for part of the rows, as once, few or many counts, or as a class when the clone is expanded.

>TRBV7-5|18|TRBJ2-1|.
CVRSSRGTSGIVYNEQFF
>TRBV6-1|14|TRBJ2-7|.
CASSEVTGGDEQYF
>TRBV5-5|14|TRBJ1-4|.
CASSRTGFNEKLFF
>TRBV19|14|TRBJ1-2|.
CASSIKGANYGYTF
>TRBV6-5|15|TRBJ1-3|.
CASSSGQSPGNTIYF
>TRBV5-1|13|TRBJ2-5|.
CASSLGQLETQYF
>TRBV21-1|19|TRBJ1-3|.
CASSKAVRGQGAKGNTIYF
>TRBV28|13|TRBJ2-3|.
CASSYAGTDTQYF
>TRBV6-1|12|TRBJ2-7|.
CASSERISEQYF
>TRBV4-1|16|TRBJ2-2|.
CASSQARGRVTGELFF
>TRBV4-1|15|TRBJ2-5|.
CASSQDGEFRETQYF
>TRBV16|15|TRBJ1-1|.
CASQKVIPGGPEAFF
>TRBV7-8|17|TRBJ1-3|.
CASSTIKGGLSGNTIYF
>TRBV5-1|16|TRBJ2-2|.
CASSLMGSPNTGELFF
>TRBV29-1|14|TRBJ1-2|.
CSVPGVPTNYGYTF
>TRBV6-2/TRBV6-3|15|TRBJ1-5|.
CASSQPRGRHQPQHF
>TRBV18|15|TRBJ1-1|.
CASSTLNPPNTEAFF
>TRBV29-1|12|TRBJ2-7|.
CSVAQGGLEQYF
>TRBV19|17|TRBJ2-1|.
CASSMGLAGFSYNEQFF
>TRBV7-9|15|TRBJ1-5|.
CASSSTEGVNQPQHF
>TRBV18|16|TRBJ1-4|.
CASSPTWAGRDEKLFF
>TRBV25-1|13|TRBJ1-1|.
CASGGQGGTEAFF
>TRBV5-6|16|TRBJ1-2|.
CASSRGSVVLNYGYTF
>TRBV10-2|15|TRBJ1-1|.
CASSEGWGTVGEAFF
>TRBV6-5|15|TRBJ2-5|.
CASSYGLAGMQTQYF
>TRBV5-1|14|TRBJ1-1|.
CASSLTSPGQSTFF
>TRBV7-9|16|TRBJ2-7|.
CASSWTGRKSSYEQYF
>TRBV3-1/TRBV3-2|15|TRBJ1-5|.
CASSQAETGHSSQHF
>TRBV18|12|TRBJ1-1|.
CASSRQGDEAFF
>TRBV7-2|16|TRBJ2-5|.
CASSTRLAGGVETQYF
>TRBV19|15|TRBJ2-2|.
CASKIGLARTGELFF
>TRBV5-6|13|TRBJ2-7|.
CASSLFGAGEQYF
>TRBV29-1|14|TRBJ2-3|.
CSAPSSGQANTQYF
>TRBV7-2|14|TRBJ2-1|once
CASGKGTTTWEQFF
>TRBV10-3|14|TRBJ2-3|.
CAISESQREDTQYF
>TRBV18|14|TRBJ1-2|.
CASSPPAGDFAYTF
>TRBV27|17|TRBJ2-3|.
CASSLVGSPGGTDTQYF